What follows are 9 T cell receptor beta chains derived from one specimen sequenced in a study of T cell responses to AZD1222 COVID-19 vaccine. Repertoires were generated with immunoSEQ multiplex PCR, while TCRdb's copy carries only in-frame clones and drops some. The table includes roughly 180,000 clones, 91% detected once. The sample here was peripheral blood, taken on day 0 of AZD1222 vaccination. These receptors came from an adult in good health.

The V call is TRBV10-1, the J call TRBJ2-3; possibly TRBD2 for D (5 bases). Trimming shortened V by 4 bases and J by 5 bases, and 13 bases separated the two germline ends. CDR1 is WNHNN and CDR2 is SYGVQD in the germline V gene (reference sequence). The CDR3 has 14 amino acids. CDR3 DNA sequence: TGCGCCAGCAGTGTGAGTCTAGCACGAGATACGCAGTATTTT. As protein: CASSVSLARDTQYF.

This chain connects TRBV7-9 to TRBJ2-3; D gene uncertain. The CDR3 contains 17 residues. CDR1 SEHNR and CDR2 FQNEAQ come from the germline V gene (reference sequence). V lost 0 bases to trimming and J lost 0 bases, with 13 bases between them. CDR3 DNA sequence: TGTGCCAGCAGCTTAGCGCGCGACGGCACTAGCACAGATACGCAGTATTTT. Translating it yields CASSLARDGTSTDTQYF.

The chain couples TRBV19 to TRBJ1-1; D remains unclear. The CDR3 loop spans 17 amino acids. Germline loops: CDR1 LNHDA, CDR2 SQIVND (reference sequence). V lost 5 bases and J 0 bases, leaving 19 bases between the germline ends. This chain's CDR3 is CASSALAPQVMNTEAFF. The CDR3 coding sequence is TGTGCCAGTAGTGCACTAGCGCCTCAGGTTATGAACACTGAAGCTTTCTTT.

The V and J genes are TRBV5-4 and TRBJ1-1; D is ambiguous. The CDR3 spans 12 residues. V dropped 4 bases and J dropped 4 bases, with 8 bases sitting between them. The germline gives CDR1 SGHNT, CDR2 YYREEE (reference sequence). CDR3 in amino acids: CASSPDGTEAFF. The CDR3 DNA sequence: TGTGCCAGCAGCCCCGACGGCACTGAAGCTTTCTTT.

This clone was seen once. The rearrangement joins TRBV19 to TRBJ2-2; 7 bases match TRBD2. The CDR3 totals 14 residues. Trimming removed 4 bases from V and 4 bases from J; junction bases left unmatched: 3. Germline lookup yields CDR1 LNHDA and CDR2 SQIVND (reference sequence). CDR3 in amino acids: CASSSGGSTGELFF. The CDR3, as DNA: TGTGCCAGTAGTAGCGGGGGAAGCACCGGGGAGCTGTTTTTT.

V gene TRBV7-2 combines with J gene TRBJ2-7; TRBD2 matches 8 bases. Losses at the gene ends were 2 bases for V and 1 base for J; bases not matched to a gene: 7. The CDR3 consists of 16 residues. Germline V CDR1 and CDR2: SGHTA, FQGNSA. In DNA, the CDR3 is TGTGCCAGCAGCTTATTCTTAAGCGGGAGTTCCTACGAGCAGTACTTC. Translated, it gives CASSLFLSGSSYEQYF.

The chain employs TRBV7-2 and TRBJ1-1, with D perhaps matching TRBD1 (6 bases). CDR1 SGHTA and CDR2 FQGNSA come from the germline V gene. The CDR3 extends over 14 amino acids. V was cut by 5 bases and J by 9 bases, with 19 bases left in between. The CDR3 region is CASSGRNRDPKAFF. The CDR3 DNA is TGTGCCAGCAGCGGTCGAAACAGGGATCCGAAAGCTTTCTTT.

The rearrangement joins TRBV18 to TRBJ1-1; 11 bases align to TRBD1. Per germline, CDR1 KGHSH and CDR2 LQKENI. V shed 0 bases, J shed 9 bases, and the junction held 3 bases outside the gene matches. This CDR3 region has 14 residues. CDR3 protein: CASSPPGTGGKAFF. CDR3 sequence (DNA): TGTGCCAGCTCACCACCAGGGACAGGGGGGAAAGCTTTCTTT.

This chain connects TRBV4-3 to TRBJ2-7; D may be TRBD1 or TRBD2 (5 bases each). CDR3 length: 15 amino acids. With 1 base removed from V and 0 bases from J, the gap between germline ends came to 10 bases. Per the germline V gene, CDR1 is LGHNA and CDR2 is YSLEER. The CDR3 bases are TGCGCCAGCAGCCAAGCCGGGACGGTCTCCTACGAGCAGTACTTC. This codes for CASSQAGTVSYEQYF.